This T cell receptor beta chain was observed in a study of cytomegalovirus exposure and HLA in healthy donors. About the study: Among approximately 400 genotyped donors, 65% to 90% fell in the Caucasian-associated ancestry cluster. Study outcomes and limitations: The classifier reportedly diagnosed cytomegalovirus status with high specificity and sensitivity.

Healthy people donating bone marrow made up the donors. This clone came up once. Antigen: not known. 13 Jbeta primers and 60 Vbeta primers were used for the PCR. Profiled with immunoSEQ multiplex PCR; TCRdb holds only in-frame clones, not every one. The table records roughly 100,000 clones, approximately 81% of them present only once. This CDR3 comprises 14 residues. Trimming took 3 bases from V and 5 from J; bases not matched to a gene: 7. CDR1 and CDR2 (germline): SGHRS, YFSETQ. Input material: PBMCs. This sequence was found in a man younger than 45 in good health and CMV-seronegative. The rearrangement uses TRBV5-1 and TRBJ2-7; 8 nucleotides match TRBD2. The CDR3 nucleotides read TGCGCCAGCAGCTGGAATAGCGGGGCCAACGAGCAGTACTTC. Translating it yields CASSWNSGANEQYF. Based on the CDR3 plus reference TRBV5-1 and TRBJ2-7, the full variable domain is KAGVTQTPRYLIKTRGQQVTLSCSPISGHRSVSWYQQTPGQGLQFLFEYFSETQRNKGNFPGRFSGRQFSNSRSEMNVSTLELGDSALYLCASSWNSGANEQYFGPGTRLTVT.